This T cell receptor beta chain was observed in a study of T cell responses to AZD1222 COVID-19 vaccine (dated by TCRdb to the early 2020s). Regarding the complete study: AZD1222 recipients whose second dose came at about 4 weeks and those whose second dose came at about 12 weeks were combined into one group, since spike-specific TCR depth and breadth did not differ between the two schedules. Enrollment into the trials was organized by age into subgroups of 18-55, 56-69 and 70-plus years, and those subgroups contained around 150, 28 and 57 TCR-sequenced participants, respectively. TCR sequencing covered roughly 230 trial participants: approximately 200 given two doses of AZD1222 and 26 given two doses of MenACWY control vaccine.

Sample time point, as interpreted from the label and publication: baseline before first vaccination. Samples from vaccinated people were obtained from the UK trials COV001 and COV002, which included a single-blind randomized controlled phase 2/3 trial of AZD1222 (ChAdOx1 nCoV-19) in healthy adults. For TCRbeta chain sequencing, PBMC samples were collected from trial participants at day 0 and at day 28 after the second dose. Remarks on this clone: Its antigen remains unidentified. No much larger clone exists at a distance of one base, and base qualities are not known.

The CDR3 regions of human TCRbeta chains were analyzed by immunosequencing. In the source study's methods: TCRs in the repertoires were matched against a reference library of SARS-CoV-2-specific TCRs that had been generated with the MIRA antigen-specificity platform. Breadth was defined as the fraction of unique TCRs that were SARS-CoV-2-associated, and depth was defined as the fraction of total T cells that were SARS-CoV-2-associated. Using the MIRA data, each spike-specific TCR was mapped to the spike region that the TCR reacts to and placed in a CD4 or CD8 class. Log10-transformed breadth and depth values were compared by one-way ANOVA with Sidak's multiple comparisons tests. Held by TCRdb, this immuneACCESS table contains in-frame sequences only and omits some clones. Under half of the omission traces to an unresolved V gene where checked; the cause of the rest is unknown. The V and J calls and clone size come from that table; D and trimming were worked out from the DNA. The sample table holds 130,000 or so clones, of which about 89% were seen once. About 6% of the sample is taken by the ten largest.

Overall study results and their limits: Because no day 14 peak-response samples were available, the repertoires could be characterized only after the peak T cell response. Vaccine-associated CD4 TCRs spanned the whole spike protein, with dominant responses in regions 160-218 and 743-854. Conclusions about previously exposed vaccinees are limited because only six or seven AZD1222 recipients were SARS-CoV-2 seropositive at baseline. Most participants were white British and females outnumbered males, and the authors suggested that clonal diversity may have been underestimated. In the small 56-69-year group, the increase in depth fell short of significance, most likely because of low power. Reportedly, almost half of the unique spike-specific TCRs recognized epitopes lying outside the regions that are mutated in the B.1.351 and B.1.1.7 variants. Spike-specific TCR breadth and depth rose significantly after two AZD1222 doses compared with day 0 and with MenACWY recipients.

Unmatched junction bases come to 2, with V trimmed by 0 bases and J by 5 bases. The germline V gene sets CDR1 to SGDLS and CDR2 to YYNGEE. There are 15 amino acids in the CDR3, from cysteine to phenylalanine inclusive. Just CDR3 DNA is preserved here, 45 bases in frame from base 1. The chain is made from TRBV9 and TRBJ1-4; 9 bases in the middle match TRBD1. Sample: peripheral blood, taken on day 0 of AZD1222 vaccination. This receptor was taken from an adult in good health. The CDR3 sequence is CASSVGGQGNEKLFF. Read as DNA, the sequence is TGTGCCAGCAGCGTAGGGGGACAGGGAAATGAAAAACTGTTTTTT.